The clone carrying this T cell receptor beta chain was detected a few times. The target antigen is unknown. Germline assignment: CDR1 MNHEY and CDR2 SVGAGI. The germline V and J ends were trimmed by 5 bases and 8 bases, with 15 bases remaining between them. The CDR3 length is 13 residues. Expressed TCRB transcripts got sequenced, as all isolated RNA was reverse transcribed. Clones were sequenced by immunoSEQ multiplex PCR, and TCRdb holds only the in-frame ones, with some missing. Counted here are hundreds of thousands of clones, less than 9.5% occurring once; the ten biggest clones make up approximately 0.44%. The sample belongs to a study of beta chain features in type 1 diabetes. General study points: Reduced insertions and increased deletions marked VDJ junctions in type 1 diabetes patients.

The clonotype comes from a woman aged 18-29 years in good health. The V gene is TRBV6-5, the J gene TRBJ1-2; no reliable D call. The sequenced sample consisted of central memory CD4+ T cells from blood. CDR3 protein: CASSPTRTAGYTF. The CDR3 DNA reads as TGTGCCAGCAGTCCAACTAGGACGGCAGGCTACACCTTC.